This TCR beta chain was sequenced during a study of blood T cell repertoires in COVID-19. For the study at large: The study drew acute and convalescent COVID-19 samples from the United States, Italy and Spain. PBMCs, B-cell-depleted T cells, or T cells provided the cDNA or gDNA that made up the material.

Germline V gene data show CDR1 as GTSNPN and CDR2 as SVGIG (reference sequence). The J segment lost 7 bases and the V segment lost 3 bases, leaving 4 bases of the junction unmatched. The CDR3 runs to 13 residues. Original data processing: Estimation of nucleated cell counts relied on the amplification of reference gene primers. Assay: immunoSEQ multiplex PCR; the TCRdb copy retains only in-frame clones and omits some. V and J calls and clone size are as listed in that table; D and trimming were resolved from the DNA. The data hold under 300,000 clones, with around four fifths observed a single time. This TCR was recovered from a woman aged 55-70 years with active or convalescent COVID-19. This chain joins TRBV30 and TRBJ1-4; 8 bases map to TRBD1. The material sequenced was peripheral blood. CDR3 coding DNA: TGTGCCTGGAGGACAGGGGCCCGTGAAAAACTGTTTTTT. This gives the protein CAWRTGAREKLFF.